This T cell receptor beta chain was sequenced in a study of spatial heterogeneity in lung cancer. The CDR3 is 12 residues long. Trimming pared 3 bases from V and 2 bases from J, leaving 4 bases between. The germline CDR1 and CDR2 sequences are SGDLS and YYNGEE. This clonotype was observed a few times. Sample time point: sample taken at primary tumor resection. TCRdb re-called the 5' RACE reads with MiXCR, one entry per CDR3 protein. The sample shows roughly 80,000 distinct CDR3 sequences, under 8.5% of them seen only once. The sequenced sample was PBMCs, obtained at surgery. The source of this sequence is a male donor with early-stage non-small cell lung cancer. The chain uses TRBV9 and TRBJ2-3; D not resolved. CDR3 in amino acids: CASSALTDTQYF. The CDR3 region has the DNA TGTGCCAGCAGCGCCCTCACAGATACGCAGTATTTT.